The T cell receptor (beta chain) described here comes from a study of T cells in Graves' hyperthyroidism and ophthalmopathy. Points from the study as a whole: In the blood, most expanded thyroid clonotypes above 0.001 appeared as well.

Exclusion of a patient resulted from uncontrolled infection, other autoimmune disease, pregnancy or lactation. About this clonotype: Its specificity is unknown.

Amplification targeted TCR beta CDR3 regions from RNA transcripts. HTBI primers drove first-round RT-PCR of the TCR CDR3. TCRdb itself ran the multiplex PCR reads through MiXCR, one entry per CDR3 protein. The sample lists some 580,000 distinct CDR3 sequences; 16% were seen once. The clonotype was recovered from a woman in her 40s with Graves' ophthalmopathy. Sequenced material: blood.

The CDR3 region is CASSPGTSGSAYNEQFF. In DNA, the CDR3 is TGCGCCAGCAGCCCGGGGACTAGCGGGAGTGCTTACAATGAGCAGTTCTTC. The chain employs TRBV5-1 and TRBJ2-1; 14 bases align to TRBD2. Germline loops: CDR1 SGHRS, CDR2 YFSETQ. The V segment lost 4 bases and the J segment 4 bases; nucleotides outside the gene matches: 7. The CDR3 covers 17 residues.